Listed below are T cell receptor beta chains from one sample, sequenced in a study of blood T cell repertoires in COVID-19. Here immunoSEQ multiplex PCR was the method, and the copy in TCRdb shows in-frame clones only, minus some. The data contain about 160,000 clones, 80% of them singletons. What was sequenced was PBMCs or T cells enriched from blood (not recorded which). These receptors were obtained from a man in his forties who had recovered from COVID-19. CDR3s include the opening cysteine and the closing phenylalanine or tryptophan. The D gene is left open where the match is weak. The size field is filled for only some rows; it gives once, few, many or a size class.

j_call	clone_size	d_call	v_call	cdr3_aa
TRBJ1-3	-	-	TRBV18	CASSPPAGTGNTIYF
TRBJ1-1	-	-	TRBV6-2/TRBV6-3	CASSYSTRGSANTEAFF
TRBJ2-5	-	-	TRBV7-2	CASSEGVGTQYF
TRBJ1-5	few	-	TRBV27	CASCRGNNQPQHF
TRBJ2-4	-	-	TRBV1	CTSSQDFARGSPLQYF
TRBJ2-7	-	-	TRBV6-5	CASSYRGDPVLYEQYF
TRBJ1-1	-	TRBD1	TRBV13	CASSRNTGGGGLTEAFF
TRBJ1-2	-	TRBD1	TRBV5-4	CASSLGGTENYGYTF
TRBJ1-5	-	-	TRBV24-1	CATSDPPGQGIRYSNQPQHF
TRBJ2-5	-	TRBD1	TRBV3-1/TRBV3-2	CASSGGQGPQETQYF
TRBJ2-2	-	TRBD2	TRBV5-1	CASSSGTSGGARTGELFF
TRBJ2-7	-	-	TRBV5-1	CASSHSYEQYF